Listed below are T cell receptor beta chains from one sample, sequenced in a study of CD8+ T cells in alopecia areata. Produced via immunoSEQ multiplex PCR; TCRdb's table is partial and in-frame only. Here the sample spans 200,000 to 250,000 clones, over 60% being singletons. The material was CD4+ T cells sorted from blood, obtained at week 4, from a patient treated with tofacitinib. These receptors all come from a human donor with alopecia areata. Each CDR3 is given with its conserved first and last residue. D genes are given only for firm matches. The listing skips clone size in some rows; elsewhere it reads once, few, many or a size class.

d_gene: -
abundance: once
v_gene: TRBV30
j_gene: TRBJ1-2
CDR3nt: TGTGCCTGGAGTGTACTAGGGGGTGTCACCTTC
CDR3aa: CAWSVLGGVTF

d_gene: -
abundance: few
v_gene: TRBV6-5
j_gene: TRBJ2-5
CDR3nt: TGTGCCAGCAGTCCAACCGAACGCAGTTTAGAGACCCAGTACTTC
CDR3aa: CASSPTERSLETQYF

d_gene: -
abundance: -
v_gene: TRBV7-7
j_gene: TRBJ2-3
CDR3nt: TGTGCTAGCAGCTTAGCCGGAGGGACAGATACGCAGTATTTT
CDR3aa: CASSLAGGTDTQYF

d_gene: TRBD1
abundance: -
v_gene: TRBV7-9
j_gene: TRBJ1-2
CDR3nt: TGTGCCAGCAGCTTAACAGGGGCAGTCGAGGGCTACACCTTC
CDR3aa: CASSLTGAVEGYTF

d_gene: -
abundance: -
v_gene: TRBV15
j_gene: TRBJ2-2
CDR3nt: TGTGCCACCAGCAGAGCGGGGATTACCGGGGAGCTGTTTTTT
CDR3aa: CATSRAGITGELFF

d_gene: -
abundance: -
v_gene: TRBV29-1
j_gene: TRBJ2-1
CDR3nt: TGCAGCGTCCCTAGTTTGGGGTACAATGAGCAGTTCTTC
CDR3aa: CSVPSLGYNEQFF

d_gene: -
abundance: -
v_gene: TRBV29-1
j_gene: TRBJ2-7
CDR3nt: TGCAGCGTTGAAGGCGACTACGAGCAGTACTTC
CDR3aa: CSVEGDYEQYF

d_gene: -
abundance: few
v_gene: TRBV7-2
j_gene: TRBJ1-1
CDR3nt: TGTGCCAGCAGCTTTCAAGGTCCAGCTTTCTTT
CDR3aa: CASSFQGPAFF

d_gene: -
abundance: few
v_gene: TRBV7-2
j_gene: TRBJ1-2
CDR3nt: TGTGCCAGCAGCTTTATGACAAGTGGCTACACCTTC
CDR3aa: CASSFMTSGYTF

d_gene: TRBD2
abundance: -
v_gene: TRBV5-4
j_gene: TRBJ2-1
CDR3nt: TGTGCCAGCAGCTTCGCGGGGGGGCTTAACAATGAGCAGTTCTTC
CDR3aa: CASSFAGGLNNEQFF

d_gene: -
abundance: -
v_gene: TRBV9
j_gene: TRBJ2-3
CDR3nt: TGTGCCAGCAGCGTAGTCCCCGGGACTAGCACAGATACGCAGTATTTT
CDR3aa: CASSVVPGTSTDTQYF

d_gene: TRBD2
abundance: -
v_gene: TRBV5-1
j_gene: TRBJ2-3
CDR3nt: TGCGCCAGCAGCTCGCCGGGACTAGCGGGGGTTGATACGCAGTATTTT
CDR3aa: CASSSPGLAGVDTQYF

d_gene: -
abundance: once
v_gene: TRBV27
j_gene: TRBJ2-7
CDR3nt: TGTGCCAGCAGTTTAGGAGGGTCCTACGAGCAGTACTTC
CDR3aa: CASSLGGSYEQYF

d_gene: -
abundance: -
v_gene: TRBV9
j_gene: TRBJ2-7
CDR3nt: TGTGCCAGCAGCGCTATGGGGGCGCGGAACGAGCAGTACTTC
CDR3aa: CASSAMGARNEQYF

d_gene: -
abundance: -
v_gene: TRBV4-3
j_gene: TRBJ1-2
CDR3nt: TGCGCCAGCAGCCAGAGGTTGACGGCGTCCTATGGCTACACCTTC
CDR3aa: CASSQRLTASYGYTF

d_gene: TRBD1
abundance: -
v_gene: TRBV5-1
j_gene: TRBJ2-1
CDR3nt: TGCGCCAGCAGCCTGGGACAGGGTTACAATGAGCAGTTCTTC
CDR3aa: CASSLGQGYNEQFF

d_gene: -
abundance: -
v_gene: TRBV5-6
j_gene: TRBJ1-2
CDR3nt: TGTGCCAGCAGCCGAGACAGCGTCTATGGCTACACCTTC
CDR3aa: CASSRDSVYGYTF

d_gene: TRBD1
abundance: -
v_gene: TRBV4-1
j_gene: TRBJ1-2
CDR3nt: TGCGCCAGCAGCCAAGTAGAGGGGGCCTTTGGCTACACCTTC
CDR3aa: CASSQVEGAFGYTF

d_gene: -
abundance: -
v_gene: TRBV5-6
j_gene: TRBJ1-6
CDR3nt: TGTGCCAGCAGCTTGGGGGACAATAATTCACCCCTCCACTTT
CDR3aa: CASSLGDNNSPLHF

d_gene: -
abundance: -
v_gene: TRBV9
j_gene: TRBJ2-7
CDR3nt: TGTGCCAGCAGTCCAAATACAGGGATCGGCTACGAGCAGTACTTC
CDR3aa: CASSPNTGIGYEQYF

d_gene: -
abundance: -
v_gene: TRBV25-1
j_gene: TRBJ1-4
CDR3nt: TGTGCCAGCAGTGACCCCCGGGAGGGGGATGAAAAACTGTTTTTT
CDR3aa: CASSDPREGDEKLFF

d_gene: TRBD1
abundance: -
v_gene: TRBV5-1
j_gene: TRBJ1-2
CDR3nt: TGCGCCAGCAGCTCGGGACAGGGGAATAACTATGGCTACACCTTC
CDR3aa: CASSSGQGNNYGYTF

d_gene: -
abundance: -
v_gene: TRBV30
j_gene: TRBJ2-3
CDR3nt: TGTGCCTGGAGTCCCGGCACAGATACGCAGTATTTT
CDR3aa: CAWSPGTDTQYF

d_gene: -
abundance: -
v_gene: TRBV6-6
j_gene: TRBJ1-6
CDR3nt: TGTGCCAGCAGTGATACACCGCCTTCACCCCTCCACTTT
CDR3aa: CASSDTPPSPLHF

d_gene: -
abundance: few
v_gene: TRBV6-5
j_gene: TRBJ2-7
CDR3nt: TGTGCCAGCAGTTACTCGTACAGTACCTACGAGCAGTACTTC
CDR3aa: CASSYSYSTYEQYF

d_gene: TRBD1
abundance: -
v_gene: TRBV27
j_gene: TRBJ1-5
CDR3nt: TGTGCCAGCAGTTTACCCGGGACAGCTAATCAGCCCCAGCATTTT
CDR3aa: CASSLPGTANQPQHF

d_gene: -
abundance: -
v_gene: TRBV2
j_gene: TRBJ1-6
CDR3nt: TGTGCCAGCAGTCTAATCGAGCCCCGGGGTTCACCCCTCCACTTT
CDR3aa: CASSLIEPRGSPLHF

d_gene: -
abundance: -
v_gene: TRBV5-4
j_gene: TRBJ2-5
CDR3nt: TGTGCCAGCAGCTTAGAAGTCGGGACCCAGTACTTC
CDR3aa: CASSLEVGTQYF

d_gene: -
abundance: -
v_gene: TRBV30
j_gene: TRBJ1-5
CDR3nt: TGTGCCTGGAGTGAGTATCGGCGGATGAGCAATCAGCCCCAGCATTTT
CDR3aa: CAWSEYRRMSNQPQHF

d_gene: -
abundance: few
v_gene: TRBV7-2
j_gene: TRBJ2-7
CDR3nt: TGTGCCAGCAGCTTAGACACCTACGAGCAGTACTTC
CDR3aa: CASSLDTYEQYF

d_gene: -
abundance: -
v_gene: TRBV5-6
j_gene: TRBJ1-1
CDR3nt: TGTGCCAGCAGCTCCAGGAGGGGGTTGAACACTGAAGCTTTCTTT
CDR3aa: CASSSRRGLNTEAFF

d_gene: -
abundance: -
v_gene: TRBV6-5
j_gene: TRBJ2-7
CDR3nt: TGTGCCAGCAGTTACGAGACACCGCGGCCCAGCGAGCAGTACTTC
CDR3aa: CASSYETPRPSEQYF

d_gene: -
abundance: -
v_gene: TRBV30
j_gene: TRBJ1-3
CDR3nt: TGTGCCTGGAGTGGACAGCTCTCTGGAAACACCATATATTTT
CDR3aa: CAWSGQLSGNTIYF

d_gene: TRBD1
abundance: -
v_gene: TRBV27
j_gene: TRBJ1-1
CDR3nt: TGTGCCAGCAGTCTGCGGTGGAGGGGGCGAGTAACTGAAGCTTTCTTT
CDR3aa: CASSLRWRGRVTEAFF

d_gene: -
abundance: few
v_gene: TRBV27
j_gene: TRBJ1-2
CDR3nt: TGTGCCACCGATGTTGGAACTTTAGAAGCTAACTATGGCTACACCTTC
CDR3aa: CATDVGTLEANYGYTF

d_gene: -
abundance: -
v_gene: TRBV2
j_gene: TRBJ1-6
CDR3nt: TGTGCCAGCAGTACGCAGGGGAGAAGTTCACCCCTCCACTTT
CDR3aa: CASSTQGRSSPLHF

d_gene: TRBD2
abundance: few
v_gene: TRBV5-1
j_gene: TRBJ2-7
CDR3nt: TGCGCCAGCAGCTTGGCCGGGACTAGGACCTACGAGCAGTACTTC
CDR3aa: CASSLAGTRTYEQYF

d_gene: -
abundance: -
v_gene: TRBV11-2
j_gene: TRBJ2-1
CDR3nt: TGTGCCAGCAGCTTAAGAGTTTCCTACAATGAGCAGTTCTTC
CDR3aa: CASSLRVSYNEQFF

d_gene: TRBD1
abundance: -
v_gene: TRBV30
j_gene: TRBJ2-1
CDR3nt: TGTGCCTGGAGTGCGGGACAGGACAATGAGCAGCTCTTC
CDR3aa: CAWSAGQDNEQLF

d_gene: -
abundance: few
v_gene: TRBV29-1
j_gene: TRBJ2-2
CDR3nt: TGCAGCGTTGAACTACCGGGACACCCGTTAGACACCGGGGAGCTGTTTTTT
CDR3aa: CSVELPGHPLDTGELFF

d_gene: TRBD1
abundance: -
v_gene: TRBV29-1
j_gene: TRBJ1-3
CDR3nt: TGCAGCGTCGACAGGGGCTCTGGAAACACCATATATTTT
CDR3aa: CSVDRGSGNTIYF

d_gene: -
abundance: -
v_gene: TRBV2
j_gene: TRBJ2-5
CDR3nt: TGTGCCAGCAGTAAACCGGGACACAAAGAGACCCAGTACTTC
CDR3aa: CASSKPGHKETQYF

d_gene: TRBD1
abundance: -
v_gene: TRBV10-3
j_gene: TRBJ1-1
CDR3nt: TGTGCCATCAGTGCGGTGACAGGGGGCCTGGACACTGAAGCTTTCTTT
CDR3aa: CAISAVTGGLDTEAFF

d_gene: -
abundance: -
v_gene: TRBV15
j_gene: TRBJ2-3
CDR3nt: TGTGCCACCAACCGAGGGGGGGGCACAGATACGCAGTATTTT
CDR3aa: CATNRGGGTDTQYF

d_gene: TRBD1
abundance: few
v_gene: TRBV9
j_gene: TRBJ1-1
CDR3nt: TGTGCCAGCACCAAAGGGACAGGTTCGATGAACACTGAAGCTTTCTTT
CDR3aa: CASTKGTGSMNTEAFF

d_gene: -
abundance: -
v_gene: TRBV30
j_gene: TRBJ1-2
CDR3nt: TGTGCCTGGAGTCGGACAGATCGTTATGGCTACACCTTC
CDR3aa: CAWSRTDRYGYTF

d_gene: -
abundance: -
v_gene: TRBV9
j_gene: TRBJ1-6
CDR3nt: TGTGCCAGCAGCGTCGGACAGACTGCTGCACATAATTCACCCCTCCACTTT
CDR3aa: CASSVGQTAAHNSPLHF

d_gene: TRBD2
abundance: -
v_gene: TRBV5-6
j_gene: TRBJ2-7
CDR3nt: TGTGCCAGCAGCCCACCGAGGGGACTAGCGGGGCGAGAGTCCTACGAGCAGTACTTC
CDR3aa: CASSPPRGLAGRESYEQYF

d_gene: -
abundance: -
v_gene: TRBV4-2
j_gene: TRBJ1-2
CDR3nt: TGTGCCAGCAGCCGCTTGCAAGGGGGAGGAAACTATGGCTACACCTTC
CDR3aa: CASSRLQGGGNYGYTF

d_gene: -
abundance: -
v_gene: TRBV12-2
j_gene: TRBJ2-3
CDR3nt: TGTGCAAGTCGCCAGGACGGCGGGGGAGCCACAGATACGCAGTATTTT
CDR3aa: CASRQDGGGATDTQYF

d_gene: TRBD1
abundance: -
v_gene: TRBV2
j_gene: TRBJ1-5
CDR3nt: TGTGCCAGCAGGGGACAGGGCAATCAGCCCCAGCATTTT
CDR3aa: CASRGQGNQPQHF

d_gene: -
abundance: -
v_gene: TRBV11-2
j_gene: TRBJ1-1
CDR3nt: TGTGCCAGCAGCTTTACAGGGAAAACTGAAGCTTTCTTT
CDR3aa: CASSFTGKTEAFF

d_gene: -
abundance: -
v_gene: TRBV2
j_gene: TRBJ1-5
CDR3nt: TGTGCCAGCAGTGAACAGGGTATCGGCCAGCCCCAGCATTTT
CDR3aa: CASSEQGIGQPQHF